This T cell receptor (beta chain) was recovered during a study of Ad26.COV2.S vaccination and SARS-CoV-2 variants. In this sample, this clone turned up once. Its antigen is unknown. Findings of the study overall: The TCR breadth and depth analyses may have produced an underestimate of total T cell responses. Breadth measured for non-spike TCRs was similar across vaccine and placebo recipients. Once vaccination had occurred, spike-specific CD8+ and CD4+ T cell responses reportedly showed substantial breadth.

The CDR3 sequence is 15 residues long. Germline-derived CDR1 and CDR2 are LGHNA and YSLEER. With 2 bases removed from V and 3 bases from J, the gap between germline ends came to 14 bases. TCRdb's copy holds only in-frame clones and misses some; the assay was immunoSEQ multiplex PCR. The data show tens of thousands of clones, with 82% seen just once and approximately 15% held by the top ten. The sample here was peripheral blood, taken after recovery from COVID-19. This rearrangement joins TRBV4-3 to TRBJ2-7; D might be TRBD1 (8 bases). This TCR was recovered from a human donor who had recovered from COVID-19. The CDR3 coding sequence is TGCGCCAGCAGCCAACGACAGGGGAGGGTCTACGAGCAGTACTTC. This sequence encodes CASSQRQGRVYEQYF.